The clone carrying this TCR beta chain has ten or more counts. The investigators amplified TCR beta CDR3 regions from RNA transcripts. Primed by the HTBI set, a first-round RT-PCR was run on the TCR CDR3. TCRdb itself ran the multiplex PCR reads through MiXCR, one entry per CDR3 protein. The table lists about 350,000 distinct CDR3 sequences, roughly 15% of them singletons. These data come from a study of T cells in Graves' hyperthyroidism and ophthalmopathy. In the study overall: Staff took peripheral blood when the initial diagnosis was made, before any treatment began.

Subjects with ophthalmopathy showed a Clinical Activity Score no lower than 3, a NOSPECS grade no lower than 4, and a duration shorter than 3 months. 9 to 10 ml fresh peripheral blood yielded the PBMCs. This CDR3 has 14 residues. The ends were cut back, 4 bases at V and 3 bases at J, with 12 bases in the middle. CDR1 and CDR2 (germline): LGHDT, YNNKEL (reference sequence). The sequencing input was blood. The rearrangement uses TRBV3-1 and TRBJ1-1; D unresolved. This TCR derives from a woman between 55 and 75 years old with Graves' ophthalmopathy. The CDR3 protein is CASSPTRVYTEAFF. In DNA, the CDR3 is TGTGCCAGCAGCCCGACCCGGGTTTACACTGAAGCTTTCTTT.